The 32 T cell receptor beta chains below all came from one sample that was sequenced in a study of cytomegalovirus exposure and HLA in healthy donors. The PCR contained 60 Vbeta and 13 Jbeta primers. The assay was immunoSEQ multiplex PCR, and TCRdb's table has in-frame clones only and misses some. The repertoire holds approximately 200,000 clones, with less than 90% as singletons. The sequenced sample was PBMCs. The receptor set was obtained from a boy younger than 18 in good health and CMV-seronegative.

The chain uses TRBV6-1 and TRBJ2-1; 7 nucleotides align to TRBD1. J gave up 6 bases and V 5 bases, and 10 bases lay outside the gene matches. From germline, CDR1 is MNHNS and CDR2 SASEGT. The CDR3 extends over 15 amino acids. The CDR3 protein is CASSPQRTGANEQFF. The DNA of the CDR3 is TGTGCCAGCAGTCCTCAGAGGACAGGAGCCAATGAGCAGTTCTTC.

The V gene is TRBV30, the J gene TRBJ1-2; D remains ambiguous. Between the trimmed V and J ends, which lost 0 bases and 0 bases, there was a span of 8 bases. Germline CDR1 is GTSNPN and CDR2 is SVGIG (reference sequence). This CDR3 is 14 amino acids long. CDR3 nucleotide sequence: TGTGCCTGGAGTGTACGCTATGCTAACTATGGCTACACCTTC. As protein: CAWSVRYANYGYTF.

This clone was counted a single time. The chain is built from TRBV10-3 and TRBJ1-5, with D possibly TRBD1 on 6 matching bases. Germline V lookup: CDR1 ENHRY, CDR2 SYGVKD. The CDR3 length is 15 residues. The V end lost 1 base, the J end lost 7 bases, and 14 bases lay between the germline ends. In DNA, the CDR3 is TGTGCCATCAGTGAGTTGGGGGGGGGCGCACAGCCCCAGCATTTT. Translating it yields CAISELGGGAQPQHF.

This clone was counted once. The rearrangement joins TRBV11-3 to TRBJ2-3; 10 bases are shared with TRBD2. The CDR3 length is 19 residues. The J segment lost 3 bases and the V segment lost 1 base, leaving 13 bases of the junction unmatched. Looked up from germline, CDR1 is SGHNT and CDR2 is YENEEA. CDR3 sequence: CASSLGLRLAGGFTDTQYF. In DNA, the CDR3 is TGTGCCAGCAGCTTAGGACTACGTTTAGCGGGGGGCTTTACAGATACGCAGTATTTT.

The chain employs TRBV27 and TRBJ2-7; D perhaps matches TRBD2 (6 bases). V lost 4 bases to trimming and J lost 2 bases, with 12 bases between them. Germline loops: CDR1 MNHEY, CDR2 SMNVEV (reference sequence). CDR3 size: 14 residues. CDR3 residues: CASSSWEAAYEQYF. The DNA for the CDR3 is TGTGCCAGCAGTTCCTGGGAGGCCGCCTACGAGCAGTACTTC.

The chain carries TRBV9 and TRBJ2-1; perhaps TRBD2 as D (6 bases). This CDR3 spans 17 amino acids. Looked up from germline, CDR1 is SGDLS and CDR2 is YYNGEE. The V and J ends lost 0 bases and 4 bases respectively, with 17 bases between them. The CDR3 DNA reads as TGTGCCAGCAGCGTAGAATTAGCGGCCACCCCTTACAATGAGCAGTTCTTC. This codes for CASSVELAATPYNEQFF.

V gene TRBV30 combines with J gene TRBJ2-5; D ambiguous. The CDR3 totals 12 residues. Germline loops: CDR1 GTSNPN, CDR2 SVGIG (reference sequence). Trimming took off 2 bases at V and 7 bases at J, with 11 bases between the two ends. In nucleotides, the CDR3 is TGTGCCTGGAGTATCCCCCGAGGGACCCAGTACTTC. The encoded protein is CAWSIPRGTQYF. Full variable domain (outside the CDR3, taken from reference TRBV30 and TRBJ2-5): SQTIHQWPATLVQPVGSPLSLECTVEGTSNPNLYWYRQAAGRGLQLLFYSVGIGQISSEVPQNLSASRPQDRQFILSSKKLLLSDSGFYLCAWSIPRGTQYFGPGTRLLVL.

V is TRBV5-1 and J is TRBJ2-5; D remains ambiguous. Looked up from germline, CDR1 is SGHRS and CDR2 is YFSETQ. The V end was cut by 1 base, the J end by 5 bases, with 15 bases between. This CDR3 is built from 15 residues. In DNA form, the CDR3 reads TGCGCCAGCAGCTTGAATAGGAATCTGCGGGAGACCCAGTACTTC. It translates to CASSLNRNLRETQYF.

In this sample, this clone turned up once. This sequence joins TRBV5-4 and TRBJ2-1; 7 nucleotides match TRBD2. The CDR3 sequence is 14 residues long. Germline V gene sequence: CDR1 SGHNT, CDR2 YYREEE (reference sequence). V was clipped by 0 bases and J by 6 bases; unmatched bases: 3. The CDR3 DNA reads TGTGCCAGCAGCTTGGCCGGACTAGTCAATGAGCAGTTCTTC. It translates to CASSLAGLVNEQFF.

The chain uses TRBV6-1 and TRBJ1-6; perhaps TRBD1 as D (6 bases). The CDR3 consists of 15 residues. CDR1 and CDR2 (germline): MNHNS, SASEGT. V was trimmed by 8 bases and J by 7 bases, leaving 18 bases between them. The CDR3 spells CASSIEQGRNSPLHF. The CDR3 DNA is TGTGCCAGCTCAATCGAACAGGGAAGAAATTCACCCCTCCACTTT.

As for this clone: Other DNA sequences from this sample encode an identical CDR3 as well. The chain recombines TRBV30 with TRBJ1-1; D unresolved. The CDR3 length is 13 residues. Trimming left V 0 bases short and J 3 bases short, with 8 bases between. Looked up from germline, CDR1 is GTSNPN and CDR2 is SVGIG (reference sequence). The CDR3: CAWSVRGDTEAFF. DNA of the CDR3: TGTGCCTGGAGTGTACGGGGTGACACTGAAGCTTTCTTT.

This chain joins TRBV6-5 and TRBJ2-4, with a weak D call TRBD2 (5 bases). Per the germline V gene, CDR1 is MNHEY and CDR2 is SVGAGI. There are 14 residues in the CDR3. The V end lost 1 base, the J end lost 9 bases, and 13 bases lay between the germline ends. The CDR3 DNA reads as TGTGCCAGCAGTTACTATGAGGGAGTCGGCATTCAGTACTTC. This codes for CASSYYEGVGIQYF.

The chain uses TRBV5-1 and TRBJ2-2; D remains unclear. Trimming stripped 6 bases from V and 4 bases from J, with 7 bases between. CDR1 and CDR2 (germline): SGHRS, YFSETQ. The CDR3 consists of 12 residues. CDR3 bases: TGCGCCAGCAACCACGGCACCGGGGAGCTGTTTTTT. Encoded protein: CASNHGTGELFF.

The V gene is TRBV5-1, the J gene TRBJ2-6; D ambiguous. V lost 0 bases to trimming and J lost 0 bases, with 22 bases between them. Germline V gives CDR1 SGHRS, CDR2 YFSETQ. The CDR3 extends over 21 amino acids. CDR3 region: CASSLVAAFLKNVSGANVLTF. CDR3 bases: TGCGCCAGCAGCTTGGTGGCTGCCTTTCTTAAAAACGTCTCTGGGGCCAACGTCCTGACTTTC.

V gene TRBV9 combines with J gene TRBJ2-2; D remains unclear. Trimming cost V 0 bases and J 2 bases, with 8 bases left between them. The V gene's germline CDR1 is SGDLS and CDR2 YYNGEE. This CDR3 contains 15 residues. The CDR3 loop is CASSVVAVNTGELFF. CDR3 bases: TGTGCCAGCAGCGTAGTGGCGGTAAACACCGGGGAGCTGTTTTTT. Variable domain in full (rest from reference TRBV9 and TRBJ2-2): DSGVTQTPKHLITATGQRVTLRCSPRSGDLSVYWYQQSLDQGLQFLIQYYNGEERAKGNILERFSAQQFPDLHSELNLSSLELGDSALYFCASSVVAVNTGELFFGEGSRLTVL.

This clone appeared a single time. CDR3 sequence (DNA): TGTGCCAGCAGCCCGGACAGGGGGTCTCTCTATAATTCACCCCTCCACTTT. This translates into CASSPDRGSLYNSPLHF. The chain has TRBV5-4 and TRBJ1-6, with 10 bases fitting TRBD1. The CDR3 runs 17 residues. In germline, CDR1 is SGHNT, CDR2 YYREEE (reference sequence). The junction had 7 bases not matched to a gene; V was cut back by 4 bases and J by 3 bases.

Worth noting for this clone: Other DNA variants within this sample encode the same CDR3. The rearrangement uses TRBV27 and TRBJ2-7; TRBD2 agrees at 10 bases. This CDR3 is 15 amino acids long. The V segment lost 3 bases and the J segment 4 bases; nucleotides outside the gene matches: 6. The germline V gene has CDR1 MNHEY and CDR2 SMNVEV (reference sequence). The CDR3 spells CASSLGTSATYEQYF. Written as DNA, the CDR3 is TGTGCCAGCAGTTTGGGGACTAGCGCCACGTACGAGCAGTACTTC.

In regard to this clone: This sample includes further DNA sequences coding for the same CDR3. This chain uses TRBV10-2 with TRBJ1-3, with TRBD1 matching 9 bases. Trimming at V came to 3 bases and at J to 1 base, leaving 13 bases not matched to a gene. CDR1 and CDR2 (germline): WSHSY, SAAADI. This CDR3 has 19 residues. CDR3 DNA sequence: TGCGCCAGCAGTGATTCGACATTAGGACAGGGGTTTTCTGGAAACACCATATATTTT. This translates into CASSDSTLGQGFSGNTIYF.

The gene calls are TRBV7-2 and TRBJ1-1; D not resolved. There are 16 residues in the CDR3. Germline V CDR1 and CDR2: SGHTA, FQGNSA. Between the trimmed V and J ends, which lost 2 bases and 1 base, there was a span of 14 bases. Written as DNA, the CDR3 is TGTGCCAGCAGCTTATTGGCCCCAGCGCGGAACACTGAAGCTTTCTTT. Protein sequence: CASSLLAPARNTEAFF.

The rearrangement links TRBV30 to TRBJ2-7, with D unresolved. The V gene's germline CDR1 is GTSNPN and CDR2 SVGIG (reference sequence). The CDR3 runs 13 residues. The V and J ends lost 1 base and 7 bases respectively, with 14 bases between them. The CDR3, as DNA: TGTGCCTGGAGTGCCGCGCTCCTAGATGAGCAGTACTTC. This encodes CAWSAALLDEQYF.

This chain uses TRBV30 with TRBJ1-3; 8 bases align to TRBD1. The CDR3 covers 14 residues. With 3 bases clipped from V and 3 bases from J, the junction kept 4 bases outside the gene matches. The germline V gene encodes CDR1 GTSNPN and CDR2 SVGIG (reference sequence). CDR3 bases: TGTGCCTGGAGCCCTACAGGGGGTGGAAACACCATATATTTT. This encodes CAWSPTGGGNTIYF.

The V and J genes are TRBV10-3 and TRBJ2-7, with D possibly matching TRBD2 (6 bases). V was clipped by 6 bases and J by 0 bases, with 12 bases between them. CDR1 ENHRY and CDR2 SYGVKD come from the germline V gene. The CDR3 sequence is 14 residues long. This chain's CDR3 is CAIRGGGASYEQYF. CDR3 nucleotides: TGTGCCATCAGGGGCGGCGGGGCCTCCTACGAGCAGTACTTC.

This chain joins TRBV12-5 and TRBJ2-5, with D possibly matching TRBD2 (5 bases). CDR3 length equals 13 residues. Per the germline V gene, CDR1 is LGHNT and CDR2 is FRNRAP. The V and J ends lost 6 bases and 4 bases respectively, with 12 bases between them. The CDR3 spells CASGSSRAETQYF. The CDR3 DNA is TGTGCTAGTGGATCATCGCGGGCAGAGACCCAGTACTTC.

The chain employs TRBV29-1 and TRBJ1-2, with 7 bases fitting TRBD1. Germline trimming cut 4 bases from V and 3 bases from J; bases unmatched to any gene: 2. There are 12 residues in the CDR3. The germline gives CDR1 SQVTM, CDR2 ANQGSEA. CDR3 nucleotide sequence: TGCAGCGTTGCGGGGACAGACTATGGCTACACCTTC. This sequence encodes CSVAGTDYGYTF.

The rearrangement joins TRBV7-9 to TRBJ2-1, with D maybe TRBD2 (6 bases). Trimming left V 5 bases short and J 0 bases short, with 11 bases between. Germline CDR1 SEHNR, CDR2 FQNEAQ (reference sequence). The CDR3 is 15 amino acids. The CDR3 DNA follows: TGTGCCAGCAGCGGGACTGGAAACTCCTACAATGAGCAGTTCTTC. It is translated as CASSGTGNSYNEQFF.

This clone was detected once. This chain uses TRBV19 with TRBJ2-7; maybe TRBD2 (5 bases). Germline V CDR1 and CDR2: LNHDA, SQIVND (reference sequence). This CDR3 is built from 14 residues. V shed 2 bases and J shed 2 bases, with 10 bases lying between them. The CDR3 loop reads CASSIRTGTYEQYF. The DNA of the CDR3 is TGTGCCAGTAGTATACGGACTGGAACCTACGAGCAGTACTTC.

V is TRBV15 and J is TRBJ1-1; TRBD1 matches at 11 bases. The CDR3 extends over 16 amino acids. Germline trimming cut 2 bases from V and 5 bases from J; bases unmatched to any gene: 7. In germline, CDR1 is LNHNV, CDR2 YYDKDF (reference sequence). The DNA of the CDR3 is TGTGCCACCAGCAGACCCTGGGGACAGGGGGTTACTGAAGCTTTCTTT. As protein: CATSRPWGQGVTEAFF.

CDR3 sequence reads: CASSKEATVGLTGELFF. CDR3 in DNA: TGTGCCAGCAGCAAAGAAGCGACAGTTGGTTTGACCGGGGAGCTGTTTTTT. The V and J genes are TRBV5-4 and TRBJ2-2; a weak D match, TRBD1 (5 bases). The CDR3 contains 17 residues. V was pared by 4 bases and J by 5 bases, with 21 bases between. Germline values: CDR1 SGHNT, CDR2 YYREEE (reference sequence).

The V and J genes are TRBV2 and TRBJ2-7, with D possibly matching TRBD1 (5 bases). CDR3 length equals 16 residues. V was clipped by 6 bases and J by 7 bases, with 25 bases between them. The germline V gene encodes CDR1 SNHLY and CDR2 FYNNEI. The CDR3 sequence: CASRDPGSYIYGEQYF. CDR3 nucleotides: TGTGCCAGCAGGGATCCAGGGTCTTACATCTATGGGGAGCAGTACTTC.

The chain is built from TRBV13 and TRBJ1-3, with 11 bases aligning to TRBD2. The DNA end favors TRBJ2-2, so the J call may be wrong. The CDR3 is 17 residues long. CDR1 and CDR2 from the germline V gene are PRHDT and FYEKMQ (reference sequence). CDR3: CASSLAGTSGNTGELFF. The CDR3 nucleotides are TGTGCCAGCAGCTTAGCCGGGACTAGCGGCAACACCGGGGAGCTGTTTTTT.

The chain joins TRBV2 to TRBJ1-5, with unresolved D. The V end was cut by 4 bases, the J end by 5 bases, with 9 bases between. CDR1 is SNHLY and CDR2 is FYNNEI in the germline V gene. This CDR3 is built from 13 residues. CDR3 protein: CASSVIGDQPQHF. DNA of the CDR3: TGTGCCAGCAGTGTGATTGGAGATCAGCCCCAGCATTTT.

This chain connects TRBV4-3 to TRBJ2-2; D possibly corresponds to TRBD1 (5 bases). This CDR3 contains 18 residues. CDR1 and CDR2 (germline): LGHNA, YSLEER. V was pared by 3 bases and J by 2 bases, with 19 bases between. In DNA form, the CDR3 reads TGCGCCAGCAGCCACACTCCAACCAAGACAGCCAACACCGGGGAGCTGTTTTTT. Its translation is CASSHTPTKTANTGELFF.